The 19 T cell receptor beta chains below come from one sample, sequenced in a study of cytomegalovirus exposure and HLA in healthy donors. The study ran its PCR with 60 Vbeta and 13 Jbeta primers. Profiled with immunoSEQ multiplex PCR; TCRdb holds only in-frame clones, not every one. The sample has 50,000 to 65,000 clones, about 73% seen once; the top ten hold about 3%. Sequenced: PBMCs. The receptor set was obtained from a man between 18 and 35 years old in good health and CMV-seronegative.

The chain carries TRBV27 and TRBJ2-7; possible D gene TRBD1, 5 bases. CDR3 length: 14 residues. The germline V gene encodes CDR1 MNHEY and CDR2 SMNVEV (reference sequence). The V and J ends lost 5 bases and 2 bases respectively, with 13 bases between them. The CDR3 sequence: CASSQGTLTYEQYF. The CDR3 coding sequence is TGTGCCAGCAGTCAGGGCACTCTAACCTACGAGCAGTACTTC.

This clone was observed a single time. The chain employs TRBV18 and TRBJ2-7; 9 bases are shared with TRBD2. CDR1 is KGHSH, CDR2 LQKENI, per germline. The V and J ends lost 0 bases and 4 bases, in that order; junction bases with no gene match: 4. This CDR3 is built from 15 residues. The CDR3 coding sequence is TGTGCCAGCTCACCACCTAGCGGGAGTACGTACGAGCAGTACTTC. Its translation: CASSPPSGSTYEQYF.

This clone was counted between two and nine times. The chain is built from TRBV7-9 and TRBJ2-3, with a possible D match to TRBD2 (6 bases). Germline values: CDR1 SEHNR, CDR2 FQNEAQ (reference sequence). This CDR3 has 13 amino acids. The V end was cut by 5 bases, the J end by 11 bases, with 17 bases between. The CDR3 spells CASSLGWEDEQYF. The CDR3 coding sequence is TGTGCCAGCAGCCTCGGTTGGGAGGATGAGCAGTATTTT. Drawing the rest from reference TRBV7-9 and TRBJ2-3, the complete variable domain is DTGVSQNPRHKITKRGQNVTFRCDPISEHNRLYWYRQTLGQGPEFLTYFQNEAQLEKSRLLSDRFSAERPKGSFSTLEIQRTEQGDSAMYLCASSLGWEDEQYFGPGTRLTVL.

The chain couples TRBV5-4 to TRBJ2-2; 8 bases are a match to TRBD1. CDR3 length: 19 amino acids. Trimming cost V 3 bases and J 4 bases; bases outside gene matches: 17. Looked up from germline, CDR1 is SGHNT and CDR2 is YYREEE (reference sequence). CDR3 bases: TGTGCCAGCAGCTGGGGGGCGACCCTGACAGGGGCGGGCACCGGGGAGCTGTTTTTT. It yields the protein CASSWGATLTGAGTGELFF.

The chain employs TRBV4-3 and TRBJ2-7; D call uncertain. The CDR3 sequence is 15 residues long. Germline CDR1 is LGHNA and CDR2 is YSLEER. V shed 1 base and J shed 0 bases, with 10 bases lying between them. The CDR3 DNA reads TGCGCCAGCAGCCAAGTTGATTCTATCTCCTACGAGCAGTACTTC. Translating gives CASSQVDSISYEQYF.

This chain uses TRBV5-6 with TRBJ2-1; the match to TRBD1 covers 7 bases. The CDR3 spans 12 residues. Germline CDR1 SGHDT, CDR2 YYEEEE. V gave up 4 bases and J gave up 7 bases; unmatched junction bases: 2. CDR3 coding DNA: TGTGCCAGCAGCCCGGGACAGAATGAGCAGTTCTTC. It is translated as CASSPGQNEQFF.

This clone occurred a few times. The rearrangement uses TRBV4-2 and TRBJ2-3; 12 bases align to TRBD1. V lost 4 bases and J lost 5; bases outside the gene matches: 7. Germline CDR1 is LGHNA and CDR2 is YNFKEQ. The CDR3 is 16 residues long. CDR3 in amino acids: CASSRSGTGGIDTQYF. The CDR3 DNA reads TGTGCCAGCAGCCGGTCCGGGACAGGGGGCATAGATACGCAGTATTTT.

The CDR3 DNA follows: TGTGCCAGCAGCCCAGGTTCGGCTGGTCTCGGCAATCAGCCCCAGCATTTT. It yields the protein CASSPGSAGLGNQPQHF. The V and J genes are TRBV2 and TRBJ1-5, with D unresolved. This CDR3 is 17 amino acids long. The germline V gene has CDR1 SNHLY and CDR2 FYNNEI. The ends were cut back, 6 bases at V and 2 bases at J, with 20 bases in the middle.

The chain links TRBV28 to TRBJ1-1; tentatively, D is TRBD1 (5 bases). Germline assignment: CDR1 MDHEN and CDR2 SYDVKM. The CDR3 runs 19 residues. V was cut by 8 bases and J by 0 bases, with 28 bases left in between. CDR3 DNA sequence: TGTGCCAGCGGGGCCTCGAAAACTCGCACCTCCCACATGAACACTGAAGCTTTCTTT. Translation: CASGASKTRTSHMNTEAFF.

The V and J genes are TRBV7-8 and TRBJ2-7, with 9 bases lining up with TRBD2. CDR1 is SGHVS, CDR2 FQNEAQ, per germline. The CDR3 spans 16 residues. Trimming at V came to 4 bases and at J to 5 bases, leaving 12 bases not matched to a gene. The CDR3 DNA reads as TGTGCCAGCAGCTCACTACCCGGGACTAGCCTCAACGAGCAGTACTTC. Protein: CASSSLPGTSLNEQYF.

The rearrangement links TRBV5-1 to TRBJ2-2, with 9 bases that match TRBD2. V dropped 0 bases and J dropped 0; count of bases not matched to a gene: 0. Germline loops: CDR1 SGHRS, CDR2 YFSETQ. The length of the CDR3 is 16 residues. CDR3 region: CASSLGTSANTGELFF. CDR3 coding DNA: TGCGCCAGCAGCTTGGGGACTAGCGCGAACACCGGGGAGCTGTTTTTT.

The chain links TRBV30 to TRBJ1-6, with 10 bases that match TRBD1. There are 13 residues in the CDR3. Germline V gene data show CDR1 as GTSNPN and CDR2 as SVGIG (reference sequence). The ends lost 5 bases at V and 7 bases at J; junction bases unmatched: 2. The CDR3 reads CAWRDRGNSPLHF. The CDR3 DNA sequence: TGTGCCTGGCGGGACAGGGGAAATTCACCCCTCCACTTT.

V gene TRBV5-4 combines with J gene TRBJ1-6, with 8 bases matching TRBD1. V shed 1 base, J shed 10 bases, and the junction held 10 bases outside the gene matches. Germline V gene data show CDR1 as SGHNT and CDR2 as YYREEE (reference sequence). This CDR3 has 16 amino acids. This CDR3 reads CASSLSPDRGESPLHF. In DNA form, the CDR3 reads TGTGCCAGCAGCTTGTCGCCAGACAGGGGAGAATCACCCCTCCACTTT.

V usage is TRBV5-1 and J usage is TRBJ1-4, with a weak D call TRBD1 (6 bases). Germline-derived CDR1 and CDR2 are SGHRS and YFSETQ. This CDR3 region has 14 residues. The V and J ends lost 4 bases and 8 bases respectively, with 15 bases between them. CDR3 sequence reads: CASSVTGVGEKLFF. In DNA, the CDR3 is TGCGCCAGCAGCGTGACAGGCGTCGGCGAAAAACTGTTTTTT.

V is TRBV18 and J is TRBJ2-7, with TRBD1 identical over 12 bases. The J segment lost 3 bases and the V segment lost 1 base, leaving 7 bases of the junction unmatched. CDR1 and CDR2 (germline): KGHSH, LQKENI. There are 17 residues in the CDR3. Written as DNA, the CDR3 is TGTGCCAGCTCACCACTAACCGGGACAGGGGGCAGCTACGAGCAGTACTTC. Its translation is CASSPLTGTGGSYEQYF.

The V call is TRBV4-1, the J call TRBJ2-7; 12 positions match TRBD2. CDR1 is MGHRA, CDR2 YSYEKL, per germline. This CDR3 comprises 16 residues. V shed 1 base, J shed 4 bases, and the junction held 5 bases outside the gene matches. This chain's CDR3 is CASSQGFLAGGYEQYF. CDR3 DNA sequence: TGCGCCAGCAGCCAAGGTTTTCTAGCGGGAGGGTACGAGCAGTACTTC.

This chain uses TRBV29-1 with TRBJ1-1, with 9 bases fitting TRBD1. The germline CDR1 and CDR2 sequences are SQVTM and ANQGSEA. The V gene end was trimmed by 5 bases and the J gene end by 6 bases; junction bases not matched to a gene: 4. CDR3 size: 12 residues. DNA for the CDR3: TGCAGCGTTTCAGACAGGGGGGCTGAAGCTTTCTTT. Translated: CSVSDRGAEAFF.

The chain couples TRBV7-2 to TRBJ1-4; possibly TRBD1 for D (6 bases). The length of the CDR3 is 18 residues. With 2 bases removed from V and 5 bases from J, the gap between germline ends came to 21 bases. In germline, CDR1 is SGHTA, CDR2 FQGNSA. DNA for the CDR3: TGTGCCAGCAGCTTAAGTTACAGGGCAACGGGGGGGAATGAAAAACTGTTTTTT. It translates to CASSLSYRATGGNEKLFF.

The chain uses TRBV13 and TRBJ2-7, with no clear D. V lost 2 bases and J lost 4, with 6 bases in between. This CDR3 has 12 residues. CDR1 is PRHDT and CDR2 is FYEKMQ in the germline V gene (reference sequence). The CDR3 reads CASSLRSYEQYF. DNA of the CDR3: TGTGCCAGCAGCTTACGGAGTTACGAGCAGTACTTC.